This is a list of T cell receptor beta chains from one sample in a study of cytomegalovirus exposure and HLA in healthy donors. Generated by immunoSEQ multiplex PCR, the TCRdb table keeps only in-frame clones and is missing some. The sample lists tens of thousands of clones, roughly four fifths occurring once. Sequencing input: PBMCs. The source of these receptors is a young man in good health and CMV-seropositive. CDR3s include the opening cysteine and the closing phenylalanine or tryptophan. D genes are given only for firm matches. Some rows have no size entry. The others give once, few or many, or a class for an expanded clone.

j_gene: TRBJ2-7
len: 11
abundance: -
v_gene: TRBV10-3
d_gene: -
CDR3nt: TGTGCCATCAGTGAGTGGAGGGGAGCTTACTTC
CDR3aa: CAISEWRGAYF

j_gene: TRBJ2-5
len: 14
abundance: -
v_gene: TRBV10-3
d_gene: TRBD2
CDR3nt: TGTGCCATCAGTGTAAGACTAGCCGAAGAGACCCAGTACTTC
CDR3aa: CAISVRLAEETQYF

j_gene: TRBJ2-7
len: 14
abundance: -
v_gene: TRBV19
d_gene: -
CDR3nt: TGTGCCAGTAGTATAGACCGGGCAGGGGTCGAGCAGTACTTC
CDR3aa: CASSIDRAGVEQYF

j_gene: TRBJ2-2
len: 14
abundance: -
v_gene: TRBV9
d_gene: -
CDR3nt: TGTGCCAGCAGCGGGGGAGTTGGGACCGGGGAGCTGTTTTTT
CDR3aa: CASSGGVGTGELFF

j_gene: TRBJ2-4
len: 15
abundance: -
v_gene: TRBV11-2
d_gene: -
CDR3nt: TGTGCCAGCAGCTTAACGCAGGTAGCCAAAAACATTCAGTACTTC
CDR3aa: CASSLTQVAKNIQYF

j_gene: TRBJ2-7
len: 16
abundance: -
v_gene: TRBV6-5
d_gene: -
CDR3nt: TGTGCCAGCAGTTACTCGAATTGGGGCCAACCTTACGAGCAGTACTTC
CDR3aa: CASSYSNWGQPYEQYF

j_gene: TRBJ1-2
len: 13
abundance: once
v_gene: TRBV27
d_gene: -
CDR3nt: TGTGCCAGCAGTTTTCGGTTCAACTATGGCTACACCTTC
CDR3aa: CASSFRFNYGYTF

j_gene: TRBJ2-2
len: 16
abundance: -
v_gene: TRBV5-1
d_gene: TRBD2
CDR3nt: TGCGCCAGCAGCCTCCGGGGGGTAGGGTCTACCGGGGAGCTGTTTTTT
CDR3aa: CASSLRGVGSTGELFF

j_gene: TRBJ2-7
len: 13
abundance: -
v_gene: TRBV30
d_gene: TRBD1
CDR3nt: TGTGCCTGGAGGGGACAGGGGATATCCGAGCAGTACTTC
CDR3aa: CAWRGQGISEQYF

j_gene: TRBJ2-5
len: 15
abundance: few
v_gene: TRBV28
d_gene: TRBD1
CDR3nt: TGTGCCAGCAGAAACTCCCGGGACAGTCAAGAGACCCAGTACTTC
CDR3aa: CASRNSRDSQETQYF

j_gene: TRBJ2-3
len: 11
abundance: -
v_gene: TRBV18
d_gene: -
CDR3nt: TGTGCCAGCTCACCATCGGATACGCAGTATTTT
CDR3aa: CASSPSDTQYF

j_gene: TRBJ1-6
len: 15
abundance: -
v_gene: TRBV30
d_gene: -
CDR3nt: TGTGCCTGGAGTCGCCCAGGCCTTATGGGTTCACCCCTCCACTTT
CDR3aa: CAWSRPGLMGSPLHF

j_gene: TRBJ2-1
len: 17
abundance: -
v_gene: TRBV5-1
d_gene: TRBD2
CDR3nt: TGCGCCAGCAGCTACGGACTAGCGGGAGAGAGATTTGATGAGCAGTTCTTC
CDR3aa: CASSYGLAGERFDEQFF

j_gene: TRBJ2-7
len: 13
abundance: -
v_gene: TRBV6-4
d_gene: -
CDR3nt: TGTGCCAGCAGTGTTGGGCAAACCTACGAGCAGTACTTC
CDR3aa: CASSVGQTYEQYF

j_gene: TRBJ2-2
len: 14
abundance: once
v_gene: TRBV11-3
d_gene: -
CDR3nt: TGTGCCAGCAGGTTGGGCCTAAACACCGGGGAGCTGTTTTTT
CDR3aa: CASRLGLNTGELFF

j_gene: TRBJ1-1
len: 13
abundance: -
v_gene: TRBV6-5
d_gene: -
CDR3nt: TGTGCCAGCAGTTCTAGTACGAACACTGAAGCTTTCTTT
CDR3aa: CASSSSTNTEAFF

j_gene: TRBJ2-7
len: 13
abundance: once
v_gene: TRBV10-2
d_gene: TRBD1
CDR3nt: TGCGCCAGTGGGACAGGGAGTGCCTACGAGCAGTACTTC
CDR3aa: CASGTGSAYEQYF

j_gene: TRBJ2-3
len: 15
abundance: -
v_gene: TRBV2
d_gene: TRBD1
CDR3nt: TGTGCCAGCAGTGAAAACAGGGGGCTGACAGATACGCAGTACTTT
CDR3aa: CASSENRGLTDTQYF

j_gene: TRBJ2-7
len: 16
abundance: -
v_gene: TRBV6-5
d_gene: -
CDR3nt: TGTGCCAGCAGTTACCCTCCCCTGACAGGATCCTACGAGCAGTACTTC
CDR3aa: CASSYPPLTGSYEQYF

j_gene: TRBJ2-7
len: 14
abundance: once
v_gene: TRBV5-1
d_gene: TRBD2
CDR3nt: TGCGCCAGCAGCGGCGGACTAGTCCCCTACGAGCAGTACTTC
CDR3aa: CASSGGLVPYEQYF

j_gene: TRBJ1-1
len: 15
abundance: -
v_gene: TRBV7-9
d_gene: TRBD1
CDR3nt: TGTGCCAGCAGCCGTACGACAGGGGGCAACACTGAAGCTTTCTTT
CDR3aa: CASSRTTGGNTEAFF

j_gene: TRBJ2-1
len: 15
abundance: -
v_gene: TRBV7-9
d_gene: TRBD2
CDR3nt: TGTGCCAGCAGCTTAGGGACTAGCGGTAACAATGAGCAGTTCTTC
CDR3aa: CASSLGTSGNNEQFF

j_gene: TRBJ1-4
len: 17
abundance: -
v_gene: TRBV5-1
d_gene: -
CDR3nt: TGCGCCAGCAGCCCGGGACTCATCTCGGGCCTAAATGAAAAACTGTTTTTT
CDR3aa: CASSPGLISGLNEKLFF

j_gene: TRBJ2-7
len: 15
abundance: once
v_gene: TRBV5-6
d_gene: TRBD1
CDR3nt: TGTGCCAGCAGCCTCCGGGACAGGGGGCTCCACGAGCAGTACTTC
CDR3aa: CASSLRDRGLHEQYF

j_gene: TRBJ2-2
len: 12
abundance: once
v_gene: TRBV18
d_gene: -
CDR3nt: TGTGCCAGCTCACCCAGCACCGGGGAGCTGTTTTTT
CDR3aa: CASSPSTGELFF

j_gene: TRBJ1-1
len: 12
abundance: few
v_gene: TRBV10-2
d_gene: -
CDR3nt: TGCGCCAGCACGGAGGGCTGGACTGAAGCTTTCTTT
CDR3aa: CASTEGWTEAFF

j_gene: TRBJ2-1
len: 17
abundance: -
v_gene: TRBV27
d_gene: TRBD2
CDR3nt: TGTGCCAGCAGCCGAACTCTAGGGACTAGCCTGAACAATGAGCAGTTCTTC
CDR3aa: CASSRTLGTSLNNEQFF

j_gene: TRBJ2-5
len: 16
abundance: -
v_gene: TRBV5-1
d_gene: -
CDR3nt: TGCGCCAGCAGCTTGGTCGGAGGCGGGATGGGGGAGACCCAGTACTTC
CDR3aa: CASSLVGGGMGETQYF

j_gene: TRBJ2-7
len: 11
abundance: -
v_gene: TRBV20-1
d_gene: -
CDR3nt: TGCAGTGTCACAGGATCCTACGAGCAGTACTTC
CDR3aa: CSVTGSYEQYF

j_gene: TRBJ1-5
len: 16
abundance: -
v_gene: TRBV28
d_gene: TRBD1
CDR3nt: TGTGCCAGCAGTTTCCTAGGGGGACAGGGGAATCAGCCCCAGCATTTT
CDR3aa: CASSFLGGQGNQPQHF

j_gene: TRBJ1-5
len: 15
abundance: -
v_gene: TRBV6-5
d_gene: -
CDR3nt: TGTGCCAGCAGTTCCAGGGGAGAAAGCAATCAGCCCCAGCATTTT
CDR3aa: CASSSRGESNQPQHF

j_gene: TRBJ1-5
len: 15
abundance: -
v_gene: TRBV4-3
d_gene: TRBD1
CDR3nt: TGCGCCAGCAGCCAGGCGACAGGGGCTAATCAGCCCCAGCATTTT
CDR3aa: CASSQATGANQPQHF

j_gene: TRBJ2-7
len: 14
abundance: -
v_gene: TRBV9
d_gene: TRBD2
CDR3nt: TGTGCCAGCAGCTACACTAGCGGGAGAGACGAGCAGTACTTC
CDR3aa: CASSYTSGRDEQYF

j_gene: TRBJ2-7
len: 12
abundance: -
v_gene: TRBV29-1
d_gene: -
CDR3nt: TGCAGCGTTGGGGGAACTAGTGGCGTGCAGTACTTC
CDR3aa: CSVGGTSGVQYF

j_gene: TRBJ1-3
len: 14
abundance: -
v_gene: TRBV27
d_gene: -
CDR3nt: TGTGCCAGCAGTTTAGGTCCGAGTGGAAACACCATATATTTT
CDR3aa: CASSLGPSGNTIYF

j_gene: TRBJ2-1
len: 15
abundance: -
v_gene: TRBV5-1
d_gene: TRBD2
CDR3nt: TGCGCCAGCAGCCCGGGACTAGCGGGAGGTTGGGAGCAGTTCTTC
CDR3aa: CASSPGLAGGWEQFF

j_gene: TRBJ1-2
len: 15
abundance: -
v_gene: TRBV28
d_gene: TRBD1
CDR3nt: TGTGCCAGCAGCCCACCCGGGACAGGGTTCGGTGGCTACACCTTC
CDR3aa: CASSPPGTGFGGYTF

j_gene: TRBJ2-3
len: 15
abundance: -
v_gene: TRBV29-1
d_gene: -
CDR3nt: TGCAGCGTTGAACCCCACACCTCTAGCACAGATACGCAGTATTTT
CDR3aa: CSVEPHTSSTDTQYF

j_gene: TRBJ2-7
len: 12
abundance: -
v_gene: TRBV7-9
d_gene: -
CDR3nt: TGTGCCAGCAGCCAGCGCAGATACGAGCAGTACTTC
CDR3aa: CASSQRRYEQYF

j_gene: TRBJ2-1
len: 12
abundance: -
v_gene: TRBV15
d_gene: -
CDR3nt: TGTGCCACCAGCACCCGGCGGAATGAGCAGTTCTTC
CDR3aa: CATSTRRNEQFF

j_gene: TRBJ1-2
len: 15
abundance: -
v_gene: TRBV6-5
d_gene: TRBD1
CDR3nt: TGTGCCAGCAGATCTGAAGGGACAGTACGTTGGGGCTACACCTTC
CDR3aa: CASRSEGTVRWGYTF

j_gene: TRBJ2-7
len: 14
abundance: -
v_gene: TRBV7-8
d_gene: -
CDR3nt: TGTGCCAGCAGCTTTCTCGAGGGTCGAGGCGAGCAGTACTTC
CDR3aa: CASSFLEGRGEQYF

j_gene: TRBJ2-3
len: 15
abundance: -
v_gene: TRBV28
d_gene: TRBD2
CDR3nt: TGTGCCGGAATGACTAGCGCGTCGACGATTTATACGCAGTATTTT
CDR3aa: CAGMTSASTIYTQYF

j_gene: TRBJ2-6
len: 14
abundance: -
v_gene: TRBV28
d_gene: -
CDR3nt: TGTGCCAGCAGCCTGTACTCTGGGGCCAACGTCCTGACTTTC
CDR3aa: CASSLYSGANVLTF

j_gene: TRBJ1-5
len: 14
abundance: -
v_gene: TRBV4-1
d_gene: -
CDR3nt: TGCGCCAGCAGCCAACTCCAGCGGGATCAGCCCCAGCATTTT
CDR3aa: CASSQLQRDQPQHF

j_gene: TRBJ2-5
len: 14
abundance: -
v_gene: TRBV12-5
d_gene: TRBD1
CDR3nt: TGTGCTAGTGGTTCGGGACAGATCCGTGAGACCCAGTACTTC
CDR3aa: CASGSGQIRETQYF

j_gene: TRBJ1-5
len: 17
abundance: once
v_gene: TRBV27
d_gene: -
CDR3nt: TGTGCCAGCAGTGCCACATTCAGGGTGGGGAGCAATCAGCCCCAGCATTTT
CDR3aa: CASSATFRVGSNQPQHF

j_gene: TRBJ2-7
len: 12
abundance: -
v_gene: TRBV5-8
d_gene: -
CDR3nt: TGTGCCAGCAGCTCTTTTAGCGTGGGGCAGTACTTC
CDR3aa: CASSSFSVGQYF

j_gene: TRBJ2-1
len: 15
abundance: -
v_gene: TRBV6-6
d_gene: TRBD1
CDR3nt: TGTGCCAGCAGTTACTCGACAGGGAGATGGGATGAGCAGTTCTTC
CDR3aa: CASSYSTGRWDEQFF

j_gene: TRBJ1-5
len: 16
abundance: -
v_gene: TRBV19
d_gene: -
CDR3nt: TGTGCCAGTAGTATAGCCCAGGGTTTGGTGGATCAGCCCCAGCATTTT
CDR3aa: CASSIAQGLVDQPQHF

j_gene: TRBJ1-2
len: 15
abundance: -
v_gene: TRBV27
d_gene: -
CDR3nt: TGTGCCAGCAGTTTATCTAGGGGAGGGCGGTATGGCTACACCTTC
CDR3aa: CASSLSRGGRYGYTF

j_gene: TRBJ2-7
len: 17
abundance: -
v_gene: TRBV5-4
d_gene: -
CDR3nt: TGTGCCAGCAGCGGTGGAAATTGGGTAGGGGCCTCCTACGAGCAGTACTTC
CDR3aa: CASSGGNWVGASYEQYF

j_gene: TRBJ2-7
len: 14
abundance: -
v_gene: TRBV7-9
d_gene: TRBD2
CDR3nt: TGTGCCAGCAGCAGTAGCGGGAGTGTTTACGAGCAGTACTTC
CDR3aa: CASSSSGSVYEQYF

j_gene: TRBJ1-3
len: 14
abundance: -
v_gene: TRBV30
d_gene: -
CDR3nt: TGTGCCTGGCGACAAAATAACGGCGGAAACACCATATATTTT
CDR3aa: CAWRQNNGGNTIYF

j_gene: TRBJ2-7
len: 11
abundance: -
v_gene: TRBV30
d_gene: -
CDR3nt: TGTGCTGGTAAGCGGTCCCACGAGCAGTACTTC
CDR3aa: CAGKRSHEQYF

j_gene: TRBJ1-6
len: 13
abundance: -
v_gene: TRBV7-9
d_gene: -
CDR3nt: TGTTCCAGCAGCTCCTCTACAGTTTCACCCCTCCACTTT
CDR3aa: CSSSSSTVSPLHF

j_gene: TRBJ1-1
len: 13
abundance: -
v_gene: TRBV14
d_gene: -
CDR3nt: TGTGCCAGCAGCCAACAGGCGGGGACTGAAGCTTTCTTT
CDR3aa: CASSQQAGTEAFF

j_gene: TRBJ2-7
len: 15
abundance: -
v_gene: TRBV5-1
d_gene: -
CDR3nt: TGCGCCAGCAGCTCCCCCGGGACAAGGGCCTACGAGCAGTACTTC
CDR3aa: CASSSPGTRAYEQYF